The 27 T cell receptor beta chains in this list originate from one sample, sequenced in a study of technical replicates of blood from a handful of donors. The repertoire was sequenced with immunoSEQ multiplex PCR; TCRdb's copy has only in-frame clones and lacks some. The data hold fewer than 80,000 clones, with approximately 86% observed a single time. Sequencing input: PBMCs. These receptors were collected from a human donor in good health. Some clones in this sample may be carry-over from other donors' samples.

The rearrangement links TRBV15 to TRBJ1-6, with D possibly TRBD1 on 5 matching bases. The CDR3 spans 13 residues. CDR1 and CDR2 from the germline V gene are LNHNV and YYDKDF (reference sequence). Trimming pared 4 bases from V and 9 bases from J, leaving 10 bases between. DNA of the CDR3: TGTGCCACCAGCACCGACGGGGGTTCACCCCTCCACTTT. This translates into CATSTDGGSPLHF. Supplemented by reference TRBV15 and TRBJ1-6, the full variable domain reads DAMVIQNPRYQVTQFGKPVTLSCSQTLNHNVMYWYQQKSSQAPKLLFHYYDKDFNNEADTPDNFQSRRPNTSFCFLDIRSPGLGDTAMYLCATSTDGGSPLHFGNGTRLTVT.

J is TRBJ1-2 and V is TRBV7-3, with D uncertain. This CDR3 comprises 16 residues. The V gene's germline CDR1 is SGHTA and CDR2 FQGTGA. V gave up 1 base and J gave up 6 bases, with 18 bases separating them. The CDR3 sequence: CASSLSPTAGEDGYTF. CDR3 DNA sequence: TGTGCCAGCAGCTTAAGCCCTACGGCCGGAGAAGATGGCTACACCTTC.

The chain recombines TRBV11-3 with TRBJ1-3; D is perhaps TRBD1 (5 bases). Trimming removed 5 bases from V and 0 bases from J, with 20 bases in between. This CDR3 spans 18 amino acids. The V gene's germline CDR1 is SGHNT and CDR2 YENEEA. The CDR3 DNA reads TGTGCCAGCAGCCCGGGGGTGCGGCCTAAAAACTCTGGAAACACCATATATTTT. Translating it yields CASSPGVRPKNSGNTIYF.

The CDR3 spells CASSQEGWSAGGPADTQYF. CDR3 sequence (DNA): TGCGCCAGCAGCCAAGAGGGATGGTCGGCGGGAGGGCCAGCAGATACGCAGTATTTT. V gene TRBV4-3 combines with J gene TRBJ2-3, with 9 bases matching TRBD2. V dropped 0 bases and J dropped 4; count of bases not matched to a gene: 14. Germline V gene lookup returns CDR1 LGHNA and CDR2 YSLEER. The CDR3 has 19 amino acids.

This clone was recorded only once. J is TRBJ2-7 and V is TRBV7-8, with 8 bases matching TRBD1. The CDR3 covers 14 residues. With V trimmed by 5 bases and J by 2 bases, 5 bases remained unmatched. Germline V gene sequence: CDR1 SGHVS, CDR2 FQNEAQ. This chain's CDR3 is CASSHTDRAYEQYF. CDR3 coding DNA: TGTGCCAGCAGCCACACGGACAGGGCCTACGAGCAGTACTTC.

The CDR3 coding sequence is TGTGCCAGCAGCTTGCTCGAACAGGAACCTAATGAAAAACTGTTTTTT. Protein product: CASSLLEQEPNEKLFF. The V and J genes are TRBV5-6 and TRBJ1-4; maybe TRBD1 (5 bases). The V end lost 1 base, the J end lost 3 bases, and 13 bases lay between the germline ends. Germline loops: CDR1 SGHDT, CDR2 YYEEEE. The CDR3 loop spans 16 amino acids.

The chain uses TRBV5-1 and TRBJ2-3; 9 bases map to TRBD2. The germline CDR1 and CDR2 sequences are SGHRS and YFSETQ. V dropped 0 bases and J dropped 0; count of bases not matched to a gene: 11. There are 19 residues in the CDR3. DNA for the CDR3: TGCGCCAGCAGCTTGGAGGGGCTAGCGGGGCCCCCTAGCACAGATACGCAGTATTTT. Protein product: CASSLEGLAGPPSTDTQYF. Filled out from reference TRBV5-1 and TRBJ2-3, the complete variable domain reads KAGVTQTPRYLIKTRGQQVTLSCSPISGHRSVSWYQQTPGQGLQFLFEYFSETQRNKGNFPGRFSGRQFSNSRSEMNVSTLELGDSALYLCASSLEGLAGPPSTDTQYFGPGTRLTVL.

V usage is TRBV19 and J usage is TRBJ1-3; D perhaps matches TRBD1 (5 bases). CDR1 LNHDA and CDR2 SQIVND come from the germline V gene (reference sequence). This CDR3 has 16 amino acids. Trimming cost V 6 bases and J 5 bases, with 20 bases left between them. The CDR3: CASSLGARVDRNTIYF. The CDR3 nucleotides read TGTGCCAGTAGCCTCGGCGCCAGGGTGGACCGAAACACCATATATTTT.

In nucleotides, the CDR3 is TGTGCCAGCAGCTTCACAGATGAAAAACTGTTTTTT. Translation gives CASSFTDEKLFF. The chain carries TRBV7-6 and TRBJ1-4; D gene uncertain. Germline assignment: CDR1 SGHVS and CDR2 FNYEAQ. V was clipped by 3 bases and J by 6 bases, with 5 bases between them. This CDR3 contains 12 residues.

This chain joins TRBV18 and TRBJ2-2, with TRBD2 identical over 12 bases. In germline, CDR1 is KGHSH, CDR2 LQKENI. V lost 1 base, J lost 3 bases, and 9 bases stayed unmatched. The CDR3 is 19 amino acids. The CDR3 DNA reads as TGTGCCAGCTCACCACGACTAGCGGGAGTGTCTGGGGACACCGGGGAGCTGTTTTTT. Translated, it gives CASSPRLAGVSGDTGELFF.

V gene TRBV29-1 combines with J gene TRBJ2-7; 15 bases are a match to TRBD2. The length of the CDR3 is 16 residues. Germline CDR1 SQVTM, CDR2 ANQGSEA. V was clipped by 6 bases and J by 3 bases; unmatched bases: 9. This chain's CDR3 is CSVTGLAGGLFYEQYF. DNA for the CDR3: TGCAGCGTGACGGGACTAGCGGGGGGACTATTCTACGAGCAGTACTTC.

The CDR3 region is CASSENPAGPNTEAFF. The CDR3 nucleotides are TGTGCCAGCAGTGAAAACCCGGCAGGGCCGAACACTGAAGCTTTCTTT. V gene TRBV2 combines with J gene TRBJ1-1, with D possibly matching TRBD1 (5 bases). The length of the CDR3 is 16 residues. Trimming left V 2 bases short and J 1 base short, with 14 bases between. Looked up from germline, CDR1 is SNHLY and CDR2 is FYNNEI.

The rearrangement links TRBV19 to TRBJ2-2; TRBD2 might be the D (5 bases). This CDR3 is 16 amino acids long. V was trimmed by 7 bases and J by 3 bases, leaving 18 bases between them. The germline CDR1 and CDR2 sequences are LNHDA and SQIVND (reference sequence). Written as DNA, the CDR3 is TGTGCCAGTACCGACATCCTAGCTCTTCACACCGGGGAGCTGTTTTTT. Protein: CASTDILALHTGELFF.

The CDR3 reads CASSPRVNTEAFF. In DNA, the CDR3 is TGTGCCAGCAGCCCCCGGGTTAACACTGAAGCTTTCTTT. V and J are TRBV9 and TRBJ1-1, with D uncertain. Trimming shortened V by 4 bases and J by 2 bases, and 9 bases separated the two germline ends. The CDR3 is made up of 13 amino acids. Germline lookup yields CDR1 SGDLS and CDR2 YYNGEE.

There are a few counts of this clone. The V call is TRBV6-5, the J call TRBJ1-1; possibly TRBD1 for D (5 bases). V gave up 0 bases and J gave up 4 bases, with 15 bases separating them. The CDR3 covers 16 residues. CDR1 and CDR2 from the germline V gene are MNHEY and SVGAGI. The DNA of the CDR3 is TGTGCCAGCAGTTACTCGGGGGGTTCATCGGGCACTGAAGCTTTCTTT. Translation: CASSYSGGSSGTEAFF.

V usage is TRBV13 and J usage is TRBJ1-3; D call uncertain. The length of the CDR3 is 17 residues. Trimming cost V 0 bases and J 0 bases, with 12 bases left between them. Germline loops: CDR1 PRHDT, CDR2 FYEKMQ (reference sequence). This CDR3 is CASSLGVYGSSGNTIYF. The DNA of the CDR3 is TGTGCCAGCAGCTTAGGCGTGTACGGTAGCTCTGGAAACACCATATATTTT.

The chain employs TRBV30 and TRBJ2-5; D is unclear. Germline-derived CDR1 and CDR2 are GTSNPN and SVGIG (reference sequence). The CDR3 totals 13 residues. Trimming shortened V by 3 bases and J by 2 bases, and 10 bases separated the two germline ends. The CDR3 here is CAWSLRSQETQYF. The CDR3 DNA follows: TGTGCCTGGAGCCTACGCTCTCAAGAGACCCAGTACTTC.

J is TRBJ2-5 and V is TRBV7-3, with 8 bases aligning to TRBD2. CDR3 size: 15 residues. V lost 5 bases, J lost 2 bases, and 7 bases stayed unmatched. CDR1 and CDR2 (germline): SGHTA, FQGTGA. The CDR3 DNA reads as TGTGCCAGCAGCCCTCAGCGGGGGACACAAGAGACCCAGTACTTC. It codes for CASSPQRGTQETQYF.

CDR3 sequence: CASSMAGSYEQYF. In nucleotides, the CDR3 is TGTGCCAGCAGTATGGCGGGATCCTACGAGCAGTACTTC. The chain is built from TRBV7-3 and TRBJ2-7, with a tentative D call TRBD2 (6 bases). Germline V CDR1 and CDR2: SGHTA, FQGTGA. CDR3 size: 13 residues. V was trimmed by 6 bases and J by 1 base, leaving 10 bases between them. Complete variable domain (other parts from reference TRBV7-3 and TRBJ2-7): GAGVSQTPSNKVTEKGKYVELRCDPISGHTALYWYRQSLGQGPEFLIYFQGTGAADDSGLPNDRFFAVRPEGSVSTLKIQRTERGDSAVYLCASSMAGSYEQYFGPGTRLTVT.

This clone was counted a few times. The gene calls are TRBV30 and TRBJ1-1; D perhaps matches TRBD1 (6 bases). The germline gives CDR1 GTSNPN, CDR2 SVGIG (reference sequence). V lost 0 bases to trimming and J lost 7 bases, with 12 bases between them. This CDR3 is 13 amino acids long. The DNA for the CDR3 is TGTGCCTGGAGTGTAGTAGGGGGTGGTGAAGCTTTCTTT. It specifies CAWSVVGGGEAFF. Based on the CDR3 plus reference TRBV30 and TRBJ1-1, the full variable domain is SQTIHQWPATLVQPVGSPLSLECTVEGTSNPNLYWYRQAAGRGLQLLFYSVGIGQISSEVPQNLSASRPQDRQFILSSKKLLLSDSGFYLCAWSVVGGGEAFFGQGTRLTVV.

This chain joins TRBV4-1 and TRBJ1-2; the D gene is possibly TRBD1 (6 bases). The germline V and J ends were trimmed by 4 bases and 2 bases, with 14 bases remaining between them. Germline V gives CDR1 MGHRA, CDR2 YSYEKL. The CDR3 sequence is 15 residues long. CDR3 amino acids: CASSPVGAGNYGYTF. The CDR3 DNA sequence: TGCGCCAGCAGCCCCGTGGGGGCTGGAAACTATGGCTACACCTTC.

The chain uses TRBV4-2 and TRBJ2-3; TRBD2 agrees at 9 bases. The CDR3 length is 17 residues. V lost 2 bases and J lost 2; bases outside the gene matches: 8. The V gene's germline CDR1 is LGHNA and CDR2 YNFKEQ. CDR3 in amino acids: CASSQIAGAYATDTQYF. The CDR3 DNA reads as TGTGCCAGCAGCCAAATAGCGGGGGCCTACGCCACAGATACGCAGTATTTT.

The genes are TRBV4-1 and TRBJ2-1; the match to TRBD2 covers 8 bases. V gave up 0 bases and J gave up 3 bases; unmatched junction bases: 7. CDR1 and CDR2 from the germline V gene are MGHRA and YSYEKL. This CDR3 spans 17 amino acids. This CDR3 reads CASSQDWGGGLYNEQFF. The CDR3 coding sequence is TGCGCCAGCAGCCAAGATTGGGGCGGGGGGCTCTACAATGAGCAGTTCTTC.

This CDR3 is CASKEGVKETQYF. CDR3 in DNA: TGTGCCAGCAAAGAGGGAGTAAAAGAGACCCAGTACTTC. The chain has TRBV11-2 and TRBJ2-5; a weak D match, TRBD2 (5 bases). Trimming took off 7 bases at V and 3 bases at J, with 12 bases between the two ends. The CDR3 extends over 13 amino acids. Germline CDR1 and CDR2: SGHAT and FQNNGV.

The V call is TRBV19, the J call TRBJ1-5; 7 bases fit TRBD1. With 5 bases clipped from V and 11 bases from J, the junction kept 21 bases outside the gene matches. The germline CDR1 and CDR2 sequences are LNHDA and SQIVND (reference sequence). The CDR3 has 17 residues. The CDR3 sequence is CASSPETVGRQGTSQHF. CDR3 nucleotide sequence: TGTGCCAGTAGTCCTGAGACCGTTGGGAGACAGGGAACCTCCCAGCATTTT.

The rearrangement joins TRBV4-1 to TRBJ2-3; TRBD2 agrees at 8 bases. V lost 3 bases, J lost 11 bases, and 4 bases stayed unmatched. The CDR3 contains 12 residues. CDR1 is MGHRA and CDR2 is YSYEKL in the germline V gene. CDR3 in amino acids: CASSHPAGGQYF. CDR3 bases: TGCGCCAGCAGCCACCCGGCGGGGGGGCAGTATTTT.

The J gene is TRBJ2-3, the V gene TRBV4-2; the match to TRBD2 covers 12 bases. V was pared by 0 bases and J by 4 bases, with 2 bases of the junction left unmatched. Germline assignment: CDR1 LGHNA and CDR2 YNFKEQ. The CDR3 has 16 residues. CDR3 loop: CASSQDLAGGPDTQYF. As DNA, the CDR3 is TGTGCCAGCAGCCAAGATCTAGCGGGGGGGCCAGATACGCAGTATTTT.